Below are 32 T cell receptor beta chains sequenced from a single sample in a study of control samples from healthy donors and cancer patients. Profiling relied on immunoSEQ multiplex PCR, and the TCRdb table lists in-frame clones only, not all of them. In the table there are over 100,000 clones, over 80% of which are singletons. The sequencing sample was made of blood. The receptors shown here come from a woman aged 45-60 years in good health.

The count of this clone is one. V and J are TRBV18 and TRBJ1-6; D gene uncertain. Trimming pared 2 bases from V and 10 bases from J, leaving 12 bases between. Germline CDR1 and CDR2: KGHSH and LQKENI. The CDR3 sequence is 14 residues long. DNA for the CDR3: TGTGCCAGCTCACCAGAGCTTAGGATCTCACCCCTCCACTTT. Translated: CASSPELRISPLHF. Supplemented by reference TRBV18 and TRBJ1-6, the full variable domain reads NAGVMQNPRHLVRRRGQEARLRCSPMKGHSHVYWYRQLPEEGLKFMVYLQKENIIDESGMPKERFSAEFPKEGPSILRIQQVVRGDSAAYFCASSPELRISPLHFGNGTRLTVT.

V is TRBV5-1 and J is TRBJ1-3; 7 bases map to TRBD1. V lost 0 bases and J lost 4; bases outside the gene matches: 1. CDR1 is SGHRS and CDR2 is YFSETQ in the germline V gene. CDR3 length: 14 amino acids. The CDR3 DNA is TGCGCCAGCAGCTTGGAACAGGGGGGAAACACCATATATTTT. Residues: CASSLEQGGNTIYF.

V and J are TRBV7-6 and TRBJ1-2; possible D gene TRBD1, 5 bases. This CDR3 region has 17 residues. Deletions cut 1 base from V and 8 bases from J, with 23 bases between. In germline, CDR1 is SGHVS, CDR2 FNYEAQ. As DNA, the CDR3 is TGTGCCAGCAGCTTAGTACAGGCGGATCGCTTATCGAACGGCTACACCTTC. Translating it yields CASSLVQADRLSNGYTF. Together with reference TRBV7-6 and TRBJ1-2, the CDR3 gives the full variable domain: GAGVSQSPRYKVTKRGQDVALRCDPISGHVSLYWYRQALGQGPEFLTYFNYEAQQDKSGLPNDRFSAERPEGSISTLTIQRTEQRDSAMYRCASSLVQADRLSNGYTFGSGTRLTVV.

This chain links TRBV5-1 with TRBJ1-2; possible D gene TRBD1, 5 bases. V lost 0 bases and J lost 0, with 9 bases in between. Per germline, CDR1 SGHRS and CDR2 YFSETQ. This CDR3 is 15 amino acids long. DNA of the CDR3: TGCGCCAGCAGCTTGGGACAGCTTACTAACTATGGCTACACCTTC. Translation gives CASSLGQLTNYGYTF.

The chain recombines TRBV27 with TRBJ1-1; D gene unclear. The CDR3 extends over 11 amino acids. In germline, CDR1 is MNHEY, CDR2 SMNVEV (reference sequence). The V end was cut by 6 bases, the J end by 1 base, with 3 bases between. The CDR3 spells CASRRNTEAFF. The CDR3, as DNA: TGTGCCAGCAGGCGGAACACTGAAGCTTTCTTT.

The CDR3 sequence is CASSLVGGPYEQYF. The CDR3, as DNA: TGTGCCAGCAGCTTAGTGGGGGGCCCCTACGAGCAGTACTTC. This rearrangement joins TRBV11-2 to TRBJ2-7; perhaps D is TRBD1 or TRBD2 (6 bases each). V lost 1 base to trimming and J lost 2 bases, with 9 bases between them. Germline CDR1 is SGHAT and CDR2 is FQNNGV. The length of the CDR3 is 14 residues.

This chain joins TRBV2 and TRBJ1-2; D possibly corresponds to TRBD1 (5 bases). The V and J ends lost 7 bases and 2 bases respectively, with 11 bases between them. The germline CDR1 and CDR2 sequences are SNHLY and FYNNEI. The CDR3 extends over 13 amino acids. CDR3 in DNA: TGTGCCAGCACTAAGGGGTCCAACTATGGCTACACCTTC. Protein product: CASTKGSNYGYTF.

This clone was seen once. V is TRBV28 and J is TRBJ2-5; TRBD1 agrees at 9 bases. The CDR3 consists of 15 residues. CDR1 MDHEN and CDR2 SYDVKM come from the germline V gene. The V segment lost 6 bases and the J segment 5 bases; nucleotides outside the gene matches: 10. The DNA of the CDR3 is TGTGCCAGCAGCCAAATGGACAGGGGTAGTGAGACCCAGTACTTC. Amino acid sequence: CASSQMDRGSETQYF. Looking up the rest from reference TRBV28 and TRBJ2-5 gives the full variable domain: DVKVTQSSRYLVKRTGEKVFLECVQDMDHENMFWYRQDPGLGLRLIYFSYDVKMKEKGDIPEGYSVSREKKERFSLILESASTNQTSMYLCASSQMDRGSETQYFGPGTRLLVL.

V and J are TRBV15 and TRBJ1-3, with D possibly being TRBD1 (5 bases). V shed 2 bases and J shed 0 bases, with 8 bases lying between them. The germline V gene has CDR1 LNHNV and CDR2 YYDKDF (reference sequence). The CDR3 sequence is 15 residues long. As DNA, the CDR3 is TGTGCCACCAGCAGAACAGGAGACTCTGGAAACACCATATATTTT. This translates into CATSRTGDSGNTIYF.

This chain links TRBV5-1 with TRBJ2-7; TRBD2 matches at 7 bases. Trimming took 0 bases from V and 10 from J; bases not matched to a gene: 10. Germline values: CDR1 SGHRS, CDR2 YFSETQ. This CDR3 contains 14 residues. The CDR3 spells CASSLGLAPWDQYF. Written as DNA, the CDR3 is TGCGCCAGCAGCTTGGGACTAGCCCCGTGGGATCAGTACTTC.

The rearrangement links TRBV6-5 to TRBJ1-2; 7 bases match TRBD1. The CDR3 sequence is 14 residues long. V was pared by 7 bases and J by 6 bases, with 11 bases of the junction left unmatched. CDR1 and CDR2 (germline): MNHEY, SVGAGI. For the CDR3, the DNA is TGTGCCAGCAAGACTACAGGGGCGAGGGATGGCTACACCTTC. Translating gives CASKTTGARDGYTF.

This chain connects TRBV5-4 to TRBJ1-2; D is perhaps TRBD1 (6 bases). Trimming shortened V by 3 bases and J by 7 bases, and 19 bases separated the two germline ends. This CDR3 contains 15 residues. Germline lookup yields CDR1 SGHNT and CDR2 YYREEE (reference sequence). CDR3 amino acids: CASSSPARGAGGYTF. CDR3 nucleotides: TGTGCCAGCAGCTCTCCGGCCCGGGGGGCGGGTGGCTACACCTTC.

The gene calls are TRBV6-6 and TRBJ1-4; perhaps TRBD1 as D (5 bases). Trimming pared 5 bases from V and 7 bases from J, leaving 20 bases between. Germline lookup yields CDR1 MNHNY and CDR2 SVGAGI (reference sequence). The CDR3 runs 16 residues. The CDR3 spells CASSKTGGTLGEKLFF. In DNA, the CDR3 is TGTGCCAGCAGTAAGACTGGGGGGACGCTGGGTGAAAAACTGTTTTTT.

The chain couples TRBV20-1 to TRBJ2-2; 8 nucleotides line up with TRBD1. The CDR3 is made up of 11 amino acids. Germline values: CDR1 DFQATT, CDR2 SNEGSKA (reference sequence). V shed 4 bases, J shed 8 bases, and the junction held 0 bases outside the gene matches. CDR3 sequence reads: CSANRGGELFF. The CDR3 DNA reads as TGCAGTGCTAACAGGGGGGGGGAGCTGTTTTTT.

The table lists this clone with a few counts. The chain joins TRBV29-1 to TRBJ2-7; TRBD2 agrees at 10 bases. This CDR3 region has 13 residues. V lost 6 bases to trimming and J lost 5 bases; unmatched junction nucleotides: 7. Germline CDR1 and CDR2: SQVTM and ANQGSEA. CDR3 nucleotides: TGCAGCGTCCCGTCGGGACTAGCGAACGAGCAGTACTTC. As protein: CSVPSGLANEQYF.

J is TRBJ1-1 and V is TRBV4-1; no firm D call. The CDR3 has 15 residues. Trimming shortened V by 1 base and J by 5 bases, and 14 bases separated the two germline ends. Germline assignment: CDR1 MGHRA and CDR2 YSYEKL. DNA for the CDR3: TGCGCCAGCAGCCAAGCAGACGGACGGGAGACTGAAGCTTTCTTT. It translates to CASSQADGRETEAFF.

The J gene is TRBJ1-1, the V gene TRBV19; D not certain. CDR3 size: 13 residues. Germline CDR1 LNHDA, CDR2 SQIVND (reference sequence). V gave up 3 bases and J gave up 6 bases, with 11 bases separating them. The CDR3 region is CASSIVLGAEAFF. The DNA for the CDR3 is TGTGCCAGTAGTATCGTTCTCGGGGCTGAAGCTTTCTTT.

This clone was observed a handful of times. The V gene is TRBV6-5, the J gene TRBJ1-5; possibly TRBD1 for D (6 bases). CDR1 is MNHEY and CDR2 is SVGAGI in the germline V gene. Deletions cut 5 bases from V and 7 bases from J, with 12 bases between. The CDR3 length is 13 residues. The CDR3 nucleotides are TGTGCCAGCAGTCTAACAGGGAGCCAGCCCCAGCATTTT. Translation: CASSLTGSQPQHF.

V gene TRBV5-1 combines with J gene TRBJ1-2; the match to TRBD1 covers 7 bases. Germline V gene data show CDR1 as SGHRS and CDR2 as YFSETQ. The J segment lost 6 bases and the V segment lost 7 bases, leaving 12 bases of the junction unmatched. The CDR3 has 14 amino acids. The CDR3 DNA reads TGCGCCAGCGGCGGAGGGGGCTCAGGGGATGGCTACACCTTC. Translated, it gives CASGGGGSGDGYTF.

The chain has TRBV12-3 or TRBV12-4 and TRBJ1-2; TRBD1 might be the D (5 bases). Trimming shortened V by 6 bases and J by 8 bases, and 13 bases separated the two germline ends. CDR3 length equals 12 residues. CDR3 sequence (DNA): TGTGCCAGCAGGGCCCCAGGGAGAGGCTACACCTTC. Its protein product is CASRAPGRGYTF.

The chain combines TRBV10-3 with TRBJ2-2; TRBD2 matches at 15 bases. Germline CDR1 is ENHRY and CDR2 is SYGVKD. The length of the CDR3 is 19 residues. V was pared by 0 bases and J by 5 bases, with 7 bases of the junction left unmatched. CDR3 in DNA: TGTGCCATCAGTGAGTCTGGACTAGCGGGGGGGCTGTGGACCGGGGAGCTGTTTTTT. Its translation: CAISESGLAGGLWTGELFF.

The chain links TRBV5-1 to TRBJ2-3; D is perhaps TRBD2 (5 bases). Germline V gives CDR1 SGHRS, CDR2 YFSETQ. This CDR3 is built from 13 residues. Trimming stripped 0 bases from V and 6 bases from J, with 8 bases between. CDR3 in amino acids: CASSLGGSDTQYF. In DNA form, the CDR3 reads TGCGCCAGCAGCTTGGGCGGGTCGGATACGCAGTATTTT.

The J gene is TRBJ1-2, the V gene TRBV29-1; TRBD1 matches at 11 bases. Germline CDR1 reads SQVTM; CDR2 reads ANQGSEA. V shed 5 bases and J 4 bases; nucleotides not matched to a gene: 9. CDR3 size: 15 residues. Written as DNA, the CDR3 is TGCAGCGTTTGGGACCGGACAGGGGGCATCTATGGCTACACCTTC. Protein sequence: CSVWDRTGGIYGYTF. The whole variable domain, remainder taken from reference TRBV29-1 and TRBJ1-2, is SAVISQKPSRDICQRGTSLTIQCQVDSQVTMMFWYRQQPGQSLTLIATANQGSEATYESGFVIDKFPISRPNLTFSTLTVSNMSPEDSSIYLCSVWDRTGGIYGYTFGSGTRLTVV.

The chain uses TRBV7-2 and TRBJ2-7; D tentatively reads TRBD1 or TRBD2 (5 bases each). The CDR3 runs 14 residues. Germline values: CDR1 SGHTA, CDR2 FQGNSA. With 5 bases removed from V and 3 bases from J, the gap between germline ends came to 14 bases. The CDR3 spells CASSGTGRVYEQYF. The DNA for the CDR3 is TGTGCCAGCAGCGGCACGGGGCGGGTCTACGAGCAGTACTTC.

The rearrangement uses TRBV5-4 and TRBJ1-1; 9 bases are shared with TRBD1. This CDR3 spans 13 amino acids. Germline V CDR1 and CDR2: SGHNT, YYREEE (reference sequence). J gave up 4 bases and V 3 bases, and 1 base lay outside the gene matches. The CDR3 region is CASSSDRGTEAFF. The CDR3 bases are TGTGCCAGCAGCTCGGACAGGGGCACTGAAGCTTTCTTT.

This clone has a handful of counts. The gene calls are TRBV4-1 and TRBJ1-1; tentatively, D is TRBD1 (5 bases). V lost 5 bases to trimming and J lost 13 bases, with 32 bases between them. Germline CDR1 is MGHRA and CDR2 is YSYEKL. The CDR3 is made up of 17 amino acids. The DNA of the CDR3 is TGCGCCAGCAGCTATTGGGGTCCAGGGCCTCCCTCCGGGGAGGTTTTCTTT. Protein product: CASSYWGPGPPSGEVFF.

This sequence joins TRBV7-9 and TRBJ2-3, with a tentative D call TRBD2 (6 bases). The CDR3 has 15 amino acids. V lost 3 bases and J lost 2, with 12 bases in between. Per germline, CDR1 SEHNR and CDR2 FQNEAQ (reference sequence). The CDR3, as DNA: TGTGCCAGCAGCTTTCTTAGCGGATACACAGATACGCAGTATTTT. This translates into CASSFLSGYTDTQYF.

The chain couples TRBV2 to TRBJ1-1, with a possible D match to TRBD1 (5 bases). This CDR3 is built from 13 residues. Germline CDR1 reads SNHLY; CDR2 reads FYNNEI. Trimming pared 7 bases from V and 1 base from J, leaving 10 bases between. CDR3 DNA: TGTGCCAGCATGCGGCAGGGGAACACTGAAGCTTTCTTT. Amino acids: CASMRQGNTEAFF.

The chain is built from TRBV3-1 (or the pseudogene TRBV3-2) and TRBJ1-1; D ambiguous. Per germline, CDR1 LGHDT and CDR2 YNNKEL (reference sequence). The CDR3 is 12 amino acids. V lost 3 bases to trimming and J lost 6 bases, with 8 bases between them. CDR3 DNA: TGTGCCAGCAGCCAGGGATCCCCTGAAGCTTTCTTT. It translates to CASSQGSPEAFF.

The rearrangement uses TRBV5-1 and TRBJ2-1; 7 bases fit TRBD2. Trimming cost V 5 bases and J 6 bases; bases outside gene matches: 11. There are 15 residues in the CDR3. Germline CDR1 reads SGHRS; CDR2 reads YFSETQ. The CDR3: CASSQGGSGLNEQFF. DNA for the CDR3: TGCGCCAGCAGTCAGGGAGGTAGCGGGCTCAATGAGCAGTTCTTC.

The CDR3 sequence is CASSLSNQPQHF. The CDR3 coding sequence is TGTGCCAGCAGCTTATCAAATCAGCCCCAGCATTTT. The chain couples TRBV7-2 to TRBJ1-5; D remains ambiguous. Germline V CDR1 and CDR2: SGHTA, FQGNSA. With 2 bases removed from V and 4 bases from J, the gap between germline ends came to 3 bases. This CDR3 contains 12 residues.

The gene calls are TRBV5-1 and TRBJ1-1, with 8 nucleotides matching TRBD1. V trimming: 4 bases; J trimming: 0 bases; junction bases outside the gene matches: 8. The CDR3 has 16 amino acids. The V gene's germline CDR1 is SGHRS and CDR2 YFSETQ. In DNA form, the CDR3 reads TGCGCCAGCAGCCTCGGGACAGGAGACATGAACACTGAAGCTTTCTTT. It specifies CASSLGTGDMNTEAFF.